These 31 T cell receptor beta chains were sequenced from one sample in a study of T cells expressing NK-cell markers (dated by TCRdb to the early 2020s). The library came from 5' RACE. TCRdb names Illumina HiSeq 2000 as the instrument used. TCRdb reprocessed the public reads and reports one entry per CDR3 protein sequence, without DNA. For this sample, the table gives around 280,000 distinct CDR3 sequences. Approximately 0.39% of the sample belongs to the ten largest clones. Sequenced input: blood T cells: a sorted CD56 or NKG2C T cell subset, CD4+ or CD8+ T cells, or bulk PBMC T cells (not recorded which). The source of these receptors is a young man in good health. Donor details come from another sample of the same person, matched by shared clones.

CDR3 sequence: CASIQDSGNTIYF. The chain has TRBV10-2 and TRBJ1-3. This CDR3 spans 13 amino acids. The germline CDR1 and CDR2 sequences are WSHSY and SAAADI.

The chain links TRBV24-1 to TRBJ2-3; TCRdb picks TRBD2, but there is no DNA to check that call. The CDR3 covers 18 residues. The V gene's germline CDR1 is KGHDR and CDR2 SFDVKD. The CDR3: CATSDPSGLAGGSDTQYF.

V gene TRBV29-1 combines with J gene TRBJ2-7; TCRdb names TRBD1, which stays unverified in the absence of DNA. This CDR3 has 12 amino acids. Looked up from germline, CDR1 is SQVTM and CDR2 is ANQGSEA. The CDR3 loop is CSVVVGATEQYF.

The chain recombines TRBV6-8 with TRBJ2-2; the D gene TCRdb calls, TRBD2, cannot be checked with no DNA. The CDR3 contains 20 residues. CDR1 is MNHGY, CDR2 SAAAGT, per germline. This chain's CDR3 is CASSYVRGLAQFRNTGELFF.

The V and J genes are TRBV5-1 and TRBJ2-2. The CDR3 is 17 residues long. Germline loops: CDR1 SGHRS, CDR2 YFSETQ. This CDR3 reads CASSLARQLQNTGELFF.

J is TRBJ1-4 and V is TRBV12-3 or TRBV12-4. The CDR3 contains 12 residues. CDR3 region: CASRNKSEKLFF.

V is TRBV11-2 and J is TRBJ2-1; lacking DNA, the TRBD1 call made by TCRdb goes unchecked. Germline V gene data show CDR1 as SGHAT and CDR2 as FQNNGV. The length of the CDR3 is 18 residues. The CDR3: CASSSQFTRKTGYNEQFF.

The CDR3 is CASSLSGRRLETQYF. The gene calls are TRBV11-2 and TRBJ2-5; TCRdb lists TRBD2, though no DNA is available to test this call. Germline V gene lookup returns CDR1 SGHAT and CDR2 FQNNGV. CDR3 size: 15 residues.

The V and J genes are TRBV9 and TRBJ2-5; the D gene TCRdb calls, TRBD2, cannot be checked with no DNA. CDR1 and CDR2 from the germline V gene are SGDLS and YYNGEE. The CDR3 has 14 residues. The CDR3 here is CASSVVREAGTQYF.

This rearrangement joins TRBV11-2 to TRBJ2-5. CDR1 and CDR2 from the germline V gene are SGHAT and FQNNGV. There are 13 residues in the CDR3. The CDR3 is CASSRQVRETQYF.

The chain couples TRBV6-1 to TRBJ1-1. Per the germline V gene, CDR1 is MNHNS and CDR2 is SASEGT. The CDR3 is 15 residues long. The CDR3 reads CASSEAAGSNTEAFF.

The chain employs TRBV24-1 and TRBJ2-1; TCRdb indicates TRBD2, and absent DNA this call remains unverified. This CDR3 contains 13 residues. Germline assignment: CDR1 KGHDR and CDR2 SFDVKD. CDR3 region: CATMQSGGNEQFF.

The rearrangement uses TRBV7-2 and TRBJ2-7. Germline lookup yields CDR1 SGHTA and CDR2 FQGNSA. The CDR3 length is 14 residues. This CDR3 reads CASSLFGKNYEQYF.

The J gene is TRBJ2-7, the V gene TRBV20-1; TCRdb calls TRBD1, which cannot be checked without DNA. Per the germline V gene, CDR1 is DFQATT and CDR2 is SNEGSKA (reference sequence). CDR3 length: 13 amino acids. The CDR3 loop is CSASPSGLREQYF.

This chain uses TRBV5-6 with TRBJ1-2; there is no DNA to check the TCRdb D call of TRBD1. The germline V gene has CDR1 SGHDT and CDR2 YYEEEE. The CDR3 length is 15 residues. The CDR3 is CASSLVAPATYGYTF.

The chain recombines TRBV18 with TRBJ1-1. The germline V gene encodes CDR1 KGHSH and CDR2 LQKENI. CDR3 size: 12 residues. The CDR3 is CASSPMADEAFF.

The V gene is TRBV9, the J gene TRBJ2-7; the D gene TCRdb calls, TRBD2, cannot be checked with no DNA. CDR1 and CDR2 (germline): SGDLS, YYNGEE. The CDR3 loop spans 14 amino acids. CDR3 residues: CASSVGLAGDEQYF.

V gene TRBV7-3 combines with J gene TRBJ1-3; with no DNA, the TCRdb D assignment of TRBD1 cannot be verified. The CDR3 covers 15 residues. Germline V gives CDR1 SGHTA, CDR2 FQGTGA. This CDR3 reads CASSLRAGAGNTIYF. The whole variable domain, filled in from reference TRBV7-3 and TRBJ1-3, reads GAGVSQTPSNKVTEKGKYVELRCDPISGHTALYWYRQSLGQGPEFLIYFQGTGAADDSGLPNDRFFAVRPEGSVSTLKIQRTERGDSAVYLCASSLRAGAGNTIYFGEGSWLTVV.

V gene TRBV11-3 combines with J gene TRBJ2-1. Germline CDR1 SGHNT, CDR2 YENEEA. This CDR3 comprises 16 residues. This chain's CDR3 is CASSLGVNDAYNEQFF. Supplemented by reference TRBV11-3 and TRBJ2-1, the full variable domain reads EAGVVQSPRYKIIEKKQPVAFWCNPISGHNTLYWYLQNLGQGPELLIRYENEEAVDDSQLPKDRFSAERLKGVDSTLKIQPAELGDSAVYLCASSLGVNDAYNEQFFGPGTRLTVL.

V usage is TRBV6-6 and J usage is TRBJ2-3; TCRdb picks TRBD2, but there is no DNA to check that call. This CDR3 is built from 13 residues. Germline V gene data show CDR1 as MNHNY and CDR2 as SVGAGI (reference sequence). CDR3 in amino acids: CASNLGDGNTQYF.

The CDR3 sequence: CSAVDQRDTQYF. The rearrangement joins TRBV20-1 to TRBJ2-3; TCRdb reports TRBD2, a call that lacks DNA to check it against. Germline V gene lookup returns CDR1 DFQATT and CDR2 SNEGSKA (reference sequence). CDR3 size: 12 residues.

The rearrangement joins TRBV20-1 to TRBJ2-1; without DNA, the TCRdb call of TRBD1 cannot be checked. Per the germline V gene, CDR1 is DFQATT and CDR2 is SNEGSKA (reference sequence). The CDR3 is 15 amino acids. CDR3 in amino acids: CSAPKVRGLGNEQFF.

The chain links TRBV20-1 to TRBJ1-5. Looked up from germline, CDR1 is DFQATT and CDR2 is SNEGSKA (reference sequence). This CDR3 comprises 13 residues. The chain's CDR3 is CSAHRASNQPQHF.

The chain couples TRBV12-3 or TRBV12-4 to TRBJ2-1; TCRdb returns TRBD1, unconfirmable since there is no DNA. There are 16 residues in the CDR3. The CDR3 loop reads CASSLRTAGRGNEQFF.

The chain joins TRBV12-3 or TRBV12-4 to TRBJ2-6; TCRdb names TRBD1, which stays unverified in the absence of DNA. The CDR3 is 17 amino acids. CDR3 in amino acids: CASSPQRDRSGANVLTF.

CDR3 region: CSARDLQSGGGSNQPQHF. The J gene is TRBJ1-5, the V gene TRBV20-1. CDR1 and CDR2 from the germline V gene are DFQATT and SNEGSKA (reference sequence). This CDR3 region has 18 residues.

The chain has TRBV7-2 and TRBJ2-2; the TRBD1 assignment by TCRdb is unverifiable without DNA. The CDR3 is 19 residues long. In germline, CDR1 is SGHTA, CDR2 FQGNSA. The CDR3 is CASSLATLGGGTYTGELFF.

The chain combines TRBV19 with TRBJ1-1. The germline V gene has CDR1 LNHDA and CDR2 SQIVND (reference sequence). The CDR3 covers 16 residues. The CDR3 protein is CASSIDLLGISAEAFF.

This sequence joins TRBV20-1 and TRBJ1-3. In germline, CDR1 is DFQATT, CDR2 SNEGSKA (reference sequence). This CDR3 contains 14 residues. CDR3 region: CSAREGARGNTIYF.

The rearrangement uses TRBV6-1 and TRBJ1-4; lacking DNA, the TRBD1 call made by TCRdb goes unchecked. The CDR3 runs 13 residues. CDR1 MNHNS and CDR2 SASEGT come from the germline V gene. CDR3 amino acids: CASRRGQKEKLFF.

The V and J genes are TRBV5-5 and TRBJ2-5. The CDR3 covers 14 residues. Germline V gene data show CDR1 as SGHKS and CDR2 as YYEKEE (reference sequence). The CDR3 is CASSLGHLRETQYF.